This T cell receptor (beta chain) derives from a study of blood T cell repertoires in COVID-19. The repertoire was sequenced with immunoSEQ multiplex PCR; TCRdb's copy has only in-frame clones and lacks some. The sample yields just over 90,000 clones, 70% to 80% seen once. Germline V gene data show CDR1 as LNHDA and CDR2 as SQIVND (reference sequence). This CDR3 has 12 residues. Trimming left V 5 bases short and J 9 bases short, with 11 bases between. The J gene is TRBJ1-5, the V gene TRBV19; no firm D call. The sequenced sample was peripheral blood. The receptor comes from a human donor in a cohort sampled during active COVID-19. The CDR3 sequence is CASSDPGRPQHF. CDR3 DNA sequence: TGTGCCAGTAGTGACCCAGGTCGGCCCCAGCATTTT.